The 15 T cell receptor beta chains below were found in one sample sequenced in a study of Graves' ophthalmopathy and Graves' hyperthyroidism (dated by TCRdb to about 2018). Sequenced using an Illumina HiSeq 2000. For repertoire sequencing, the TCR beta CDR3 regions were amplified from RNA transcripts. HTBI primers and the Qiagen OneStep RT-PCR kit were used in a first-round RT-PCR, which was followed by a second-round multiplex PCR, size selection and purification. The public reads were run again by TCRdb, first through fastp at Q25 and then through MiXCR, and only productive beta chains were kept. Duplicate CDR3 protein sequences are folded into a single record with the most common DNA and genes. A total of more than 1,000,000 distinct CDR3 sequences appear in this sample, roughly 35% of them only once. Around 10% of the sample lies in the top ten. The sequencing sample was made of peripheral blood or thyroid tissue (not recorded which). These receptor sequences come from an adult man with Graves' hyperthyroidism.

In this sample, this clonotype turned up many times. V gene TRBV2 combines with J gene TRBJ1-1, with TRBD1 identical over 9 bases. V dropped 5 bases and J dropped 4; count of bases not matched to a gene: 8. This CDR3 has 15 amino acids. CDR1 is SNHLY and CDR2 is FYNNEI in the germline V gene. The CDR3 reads CASSPGQGLSTEAFF. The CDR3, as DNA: TGTGCCAGCAGTCCGGGACAGGGATTATCCACTGAAGCTTTCTTT.

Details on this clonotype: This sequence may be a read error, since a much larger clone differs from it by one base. This CDR3 reads CASSPTTRTDYERYF. The CDR3 DNA is TGTGCCAGCAGCCCAACCACGAGGACGGACTACGAGCGGTACTTC. The chain carries TRBV25-1 and TRBJ2-7; maybe TRBD2 (6 bases). This CDR3 contains 15 residues. Germline V gives CDR1 MGHDK, CDR2 SYGVNS.

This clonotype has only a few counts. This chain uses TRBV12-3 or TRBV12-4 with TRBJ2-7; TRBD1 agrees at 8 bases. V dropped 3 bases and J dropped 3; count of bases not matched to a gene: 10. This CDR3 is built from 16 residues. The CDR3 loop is CASSFGFRGPYYEQYF. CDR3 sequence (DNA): TGTGCCAGCAGTTTCGGATTCAGGGGGCCATACTACGAGCAGTACTTC.

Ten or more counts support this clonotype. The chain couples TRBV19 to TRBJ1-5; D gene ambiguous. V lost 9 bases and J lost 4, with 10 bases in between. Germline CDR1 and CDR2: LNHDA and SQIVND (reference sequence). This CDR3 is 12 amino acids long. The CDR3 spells CASAYPNQPQHF. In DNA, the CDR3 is TGTGCCAGCGCATACCCAAATCAGCCCCAGCATTTT.

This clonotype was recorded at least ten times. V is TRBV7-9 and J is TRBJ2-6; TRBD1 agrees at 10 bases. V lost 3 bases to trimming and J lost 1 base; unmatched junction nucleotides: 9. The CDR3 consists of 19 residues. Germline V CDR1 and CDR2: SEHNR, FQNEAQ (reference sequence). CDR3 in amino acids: CASSLGIPGQGSGANVLTF. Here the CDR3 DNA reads TGTGCCAGCAGCTTGGGGATACCGGGACAGGGGTCTGGGGCCAACGTCCTGACTTTC.

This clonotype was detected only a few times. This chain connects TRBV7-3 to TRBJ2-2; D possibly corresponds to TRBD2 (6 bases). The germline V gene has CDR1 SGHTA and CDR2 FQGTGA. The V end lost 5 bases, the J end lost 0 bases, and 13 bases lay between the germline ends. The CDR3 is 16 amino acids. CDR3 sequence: CASSRGGAANTGELFF. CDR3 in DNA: TGTGCCAGCAGCCGGGGCGGGGCAGCGAACACCGGGGAGCTGTTTTTT. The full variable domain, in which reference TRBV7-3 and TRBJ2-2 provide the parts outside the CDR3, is GAGVSQTPSNKVTEKGKYVELRCDPISGHTALYWYRQSLGQGPEFLIYFQGTGAADDSGLPNDRFFAVRPEGSVSTLKIQRTERGDSAVYLCASSRGGAANTGELFFGEGSRLTVL.

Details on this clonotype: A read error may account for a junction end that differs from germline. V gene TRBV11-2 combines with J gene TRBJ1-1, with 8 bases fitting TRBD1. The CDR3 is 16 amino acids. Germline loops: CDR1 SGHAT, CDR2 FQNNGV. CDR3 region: CASSSFRQGHNTEALF. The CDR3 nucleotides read TGTGCCAGCAGCTCCTTTAGACAGGGGCACAACACTGAAGCTCTCTTT.

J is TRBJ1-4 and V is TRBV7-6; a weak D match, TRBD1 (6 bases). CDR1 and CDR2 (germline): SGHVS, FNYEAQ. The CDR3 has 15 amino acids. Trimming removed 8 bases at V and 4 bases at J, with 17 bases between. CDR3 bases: TGTGCCAGCTCACCTCAGGACAGCAGTAATGAAAAACTGTTTTTT. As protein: CASSPQDSSNEKLFF. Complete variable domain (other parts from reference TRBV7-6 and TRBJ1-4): GAGVSQSPRYKVTKRGQDVALRCDPISGHVSLYWYRQALGQGPEFLTYFNYEAQQDKSGLPNDRFSAERPEGSISTLTIQRTEQRDSAMYRCASSPQDSSNEKLFFGSGTQLSVL.

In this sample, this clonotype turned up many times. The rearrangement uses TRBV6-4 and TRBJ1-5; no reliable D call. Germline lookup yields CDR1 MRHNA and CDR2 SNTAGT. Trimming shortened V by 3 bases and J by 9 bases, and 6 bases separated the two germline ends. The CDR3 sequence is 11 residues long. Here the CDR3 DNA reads TGTGCCAGCAGTGATATTGCGCCCCAGCATTTT. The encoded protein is CASSDIAPQHF.

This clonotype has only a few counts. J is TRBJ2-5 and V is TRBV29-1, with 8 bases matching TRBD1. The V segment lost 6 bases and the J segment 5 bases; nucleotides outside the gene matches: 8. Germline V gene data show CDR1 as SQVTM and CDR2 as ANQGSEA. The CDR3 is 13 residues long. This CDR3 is CSVRQGAWETQYF. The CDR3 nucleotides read TGCAGCGTGCGTCAGGGGGCTTGGGAGACCCAGTACTTC.

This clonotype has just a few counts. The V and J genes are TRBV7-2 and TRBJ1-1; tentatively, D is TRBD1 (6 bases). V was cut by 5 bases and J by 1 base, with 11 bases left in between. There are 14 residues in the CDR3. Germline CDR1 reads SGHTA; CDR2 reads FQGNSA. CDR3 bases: TGTGCCAGCAGCGGGTGGACAGAGAACACTGAAGCTTTCTTT. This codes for CASSGWTENTEAFF.

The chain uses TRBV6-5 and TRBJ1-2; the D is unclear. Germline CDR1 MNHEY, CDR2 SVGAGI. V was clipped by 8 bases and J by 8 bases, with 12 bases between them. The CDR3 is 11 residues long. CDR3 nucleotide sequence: TGTGCCAGCGGGCGTGACACCGGCTACACCTTC. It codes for CASGRDTGYTF.

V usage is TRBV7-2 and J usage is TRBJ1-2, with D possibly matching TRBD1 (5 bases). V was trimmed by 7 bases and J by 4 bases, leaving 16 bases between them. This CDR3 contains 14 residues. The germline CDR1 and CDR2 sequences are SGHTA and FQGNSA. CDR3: CASTLSGTGYGYTF. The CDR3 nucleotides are TGTGCCAGCACCCTATCAGGGACTGGCTATGGCTACACCTTC.

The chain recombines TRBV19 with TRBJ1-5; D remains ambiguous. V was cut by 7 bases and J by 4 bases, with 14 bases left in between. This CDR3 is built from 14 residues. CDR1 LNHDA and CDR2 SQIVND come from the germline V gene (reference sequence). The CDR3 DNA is TGTGCCAGTACCGCGGGTCGCTATAATCAGCCCCAGCATTTT. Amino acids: CASTAGRYNQPQHF.

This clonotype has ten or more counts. CDR3 sequence (DNA): TGTGCCAGCAGCTTAAGACAGGGGTTTTCTGGAAACACCATATATTTT. Translation gives CASSLRQGFSGNTIYF. The chain couples TRBV7-2 to TRBJ1-3; 8 positions agree with TRBD1. The CDR3 is made up of 16 amino acids. The V segment lost 2 bases and the J segment 1 base; nucleotides outside the gene matches: 4. CDR1 is SGHTA and CDR2 is FQGNSA in the germline V gene.